These T cell receptor beta chains were read from a single sample in a study of cytomegalovirus exposure and HLA in healthy donors. Profiling relied on immunoSEQ multiplex PCR, and the TCRdb table lists in-frame clones only, not all of them. This table holds under 250,000 clones, more than 75% found once. The sequenced sample consisted of PBMCs. These receptors originate from a woman in her late teens or twenties in good health and CMV-seropositive. CDR3s include the opening cysteine and the closing phenylalanine or tryptophan. Fields, in order: CDR3 length, D gene, clone size, V gene, J gene, CDR3 DNA, CDR3 protein. D genes are given only for firm matches. Clone size appears in some rows only: once, few, many, or a class for an expanded clone.

>14|TRBD1|NA|TRBV7-2|TRBJ1-1
TGTGCCAGCAGGCTAGGGGGCCTGGGCACTGAAGCTTTCTTT
CASRLGGLGTEAFF
>13|NA|NA|TRBV5-1|TRBJ1-1
TGCGCCAGCAGCTCGCAGGGGTACACTGAAGCTTTCTTT
CASSSQGYTEAFF
>15|NA|NA|TRBV2|TRBJ1-1
TGTGCCAGCAGTGAAATGAGGGCCTCGAACACTGAAGCTTTCTTT
CASSEMRASNTEAFF
>14|TRBD1|NA|TRBV5-1|TRBJ2-7
TGCGCCAGCAGCTTCAGGGACAGCACCTACGAGCAGTACTTC
CASSFRDSTYEQYF
>16|TRBD1|NA|TRBV18|TRBJ2-3
TGTGCCAGCTCACCACAAGGACAGGGGATACCAGATACGCAGTATTTT
CASSPQGQGIPDTQYF
>13|NA|NA|TRBV5-1|TRBJ2-2
TGCGCCAGCAGCATCTCTAACACCGGGGAGCTGTTTTTT
CASSISNTGELFF
>12|NA|NA|TRBV28|TRBJ1-4
TGTGCCAGCAGTTTAGCACGGGAAAAACTGTTTTTT
CASSLAREKLFF
>15|NA|NA|TRBV6-1|TRBJ1-5
TGTGCCAGCAGTGGTGACAATTATAGCAATCAGCCCCAGCATTTT
CASSGDNYSNQPQHF
>14|TRBD2|NA|TRBV6-5|TRBJ2-7
TGTGCCAGCAGGAGGGGACTAGCGGGAGGAGAGCAGTACTTC
CASRRGLAGGEQYF
>16|NA|NA|TRBV27|TRBJ2-3
TGTGCCAGCAGTTTCTCCGGGCAAAGGGGGACAGATACGCAGTATTTT
CASSFSGQRGTDTQYF
>12|TRBD1|few|TRBV6-5|TRBJ1-2
TGTGCCAGCAGGACAGGGAACTATGGCTACACCTTC
CASRTGNYGYTF
>13|NA|NA|TRBV19|TRBJ1-1
TGTGCCACCCGTGAAGAGGCTCACACTGAAGCTTTCTTT
CATREEAHTEAFF
>11|TRBD1|NA|TRBV6-5|TRBJ1-1
TGTGCCAGCAGGGACAGGCGAGGAGCTTTCTTT
CASRDRRGAFF
>15|TRBD1|NA|TRBV7-3|TRBJ2-1
TGTGCCAGCAGCTCCGACAGGGCATCCTACAATGAGCAGTTCTTC
CASSSDRASYNEQFF
>19|TRBD1|NA|TRBV30|TRBJ2-6
TGTGCCTGGAGTTTAATCCGGGTGACAGGGGGGTGGGGGGCCAACGTCCTGACTTTC
CAWSLIRVTGGWGANVLTF
>16|TRBD1|NA|TRBV7-9|TRBJ1-1
TGTGCCAGCAGCCACGGGACAGCCCCGATGAACACTGAAGCTTTCTTT
CASSHGTAPMNTEAFF
>15|TRBD2|once|TRBV28|TRBJ2-7
TGTGCCAGCAGTTTGTCGGCGGGAGGCCCCTACGAGCAGTACTTC
CASSLSAGGPYEQYF
>16|TRBD2|once|TRBV28|TRBJ2-7
TGTGCCAGCAGCCTACCCGGACTAGCGGGAATCTACGAGCAGTACTTC
CASSLPGLAGIYEQYF
>15|NA|NA|TRBV6-1|TRBJ1-5
TGTGCCAGCAGTGAAAGGGGAAGAGGCAATCAGCCCCAGCATTTT
CASSERGRGNQPQHF
>19|TRBD2|NA|TRBV5-4|TRBJ2-1
TGTGCCAGCAGCTTGAGGGCTAGCGGGATCATTTGCCCGTGCAATGAGCAGTTCTTC
CASSLRASGIICPCNEQFF
>16|TRBD1|NA|TRBV4-1|TRBJ2-5
TGCGCCAGCAGCCACCTACCCAGGGGGTCAAAAGAGACCCAGTACTTC
CASSHLPRGSKETQYF
>14|NA|NA|TRBV25-1|TRBJ1-1
TGTGCCAGCAGCCCCAGAAGATCGAACACTGAAGCTTTCTTT
CASSPRRSNTEAFF
>18|TRBD2|NA|TRBV15|TRBJ2-2
TGTGCCACCAGCAGATCCTTAGGGAGGGCCTTGAATACCGGGGAGCTGTTTTTT
CATSRSLGRALNTGELFF
>15|TRBD1|NA|TRBV28|TRBJ1-2
TGTGCCAGCAGTCTTCTTCAGGGACAGCACTATGGCTACACCTTC
CASSLLQGQHYGYTF
>14|TRBD2|NA|TRBV5-1|TRBJ2-3
TGCGCCAGTACCGGGACTAGATTCGGAGATACGCAGTATTTT
CASTGTRFGDTQYF
>16|TRBD2|NA|TRBV19|TRBJ2-1
TGTGCCAGTAGTAACCTTGGACTAGCGGGTAAGGATGAGCAGTTCTTC
CASSNLGLAGKDEQFF
>17|NA|NA|TRBV5-6|TRBJ2-7
TGTGCCAGCAGCTTGGCTACCTTCCAGGGGGGTAATTACGAGCAGTACTTC
CASSLATFQGGNYEQYF
>16|TRBD1|NA|TRBV4-2|TRBJ1-4
TGTGCCAGCAGCCAACGGACAGGGGAATTTGGTGAAAAACTGTTTTTT
CASSQRTGEFGEKLFF
>17|NA|NA|TRBV7-2|TRBJ2-1
TGTGCCAGCAGCTTATCCCTTCGGGAGTTTCCCTACAATGAGCAGTTCTTC
CASSLSLREFPYNEQFF
>14|NA|NA|TRBV10-2|TRBJ1-5
TGCGCCAGCAGCCCCACAGGTGCGGATCAGCCCCAGCATTTT
CASSPTGADQPQHF
>16|NA|NA|TRBV28|TRBJ2-1
TGTGCCAGCAGTTCCCGACAGAGAAGCTCCTACAATGAGCAGTTCTTC
CASSSRQRSSYNEQFF
>21|NA|NA|TRBV4-1|TRBJ1-1
TGCGCCAGCAGCCAAGCCCCGGTCAGTCGGAGGTTCAGTGTGAGTCGAACTGAAGCTTTCTTT
CASSQAPVSRRFSVSRTEAFF
>17|NA|NA|TRBV15|TRBJ2-6
TGTGCCACCAGCAGAGAACGGGGGGCGCGCGGGGCCAACGTCCTGACTTTC
CATSRERGARGANVLTF
>16|TRBD2|NA|TRBV5-1|TRBJ2-3
TGCGCCAGCAGCTACGAGAGGGAGGGCCTTCGGGATACGCAGTATTTT
CASSYEREGLRDTQYF
>16|TRBD2|NA|TRBV2|TRBJ2-1
TGTGCCAGCATCGGAACGGGAGGGCCGAATTACAATGAGCAGTTCTTC
CASIGTGGPNYNEQFF
>16|NA|NA|TRBV2|TRBJ2-2
TGTGCCACCACCCGGGGAACGGGAGATCTCACCGGGGAGCTGTTTTTT
CATTRGTGDLTGELFF
>13|NA|NA|TRBV7-2|TRBJ1-1
TGTGCCAGCAGCTTATCAGTGAACACTGAAGCTTTCTTT
CASSLSVNTEAFF
>14|NA|NA|TRBV19|TRBJ1-2
TGTGCCAGTATTACTACAGGGATGGCGTATGGCTACACCTTC
CASITTGMAYGYTF
>15|TRBD1|NA|TRBV10-3|TRBJ1-5
TGTGCCATCAGTGAAGGGGACAGCCGCAATCAGCCCCAGCATTTT
CAISEGDSRNQPQHF
>18|TRBD2|NA|TRBV15|TRBJ2-6
TGTGCCACCAGCCAGGCGGGGGGCAGCCACTCTGGGGCCAACGTCCTGACTTTC
CATSQAGGSHSGANVLTF
>14|NA|NA|TRBV6-4|TRBJ1-3
TGTGCCAGCAGTGGCCGGGAGCCAGGAAACACCATATATTTT
CASSGREPGNTIYF
>14|NA|NA|TRBV9|TRBJ1-2
TGTGCCAGCAGCGTGAGATTACAGGCCCATGGCTACACCTTC
CASSVRLQAHGYTF
>17|NA|NA|TRBV10-3|TRBJ2-2
TGTGCCATCAGTGAACCGCTTAGCCGAACGAACACCGGGGAGCTGTTTTTT
CAISEPLSRTNTGELFF
>13|NA|NA|TRBV2|TRBJ2-5
TGTGCCAGCATAAGACAGACCCAAGAGACCCAGTACTTC
CASIRQTQETQYF
>14|NA|NA|TRBV5-4|TRBJ1-4
TGTGCCAGCAGTTTCAGGGCAACTAATGAAAAACTGTTTTTT
CASSFRATNEKLFF
>13|TRBD1|NA|TRBV7-7|TRBJ2-5
TGTGCTAGCAGCTCCGGACAGGGGGAGACCCAGTACTTC
CASSSGQGETQYF
>12|NA|NA|TRBV30|TRBJ1-1
TGTGCCTGGAGGCCGGGGGGCACTGAAGCTTTCTTT
CAWRPGGTEAFF
>15|TRBD2|NA|TRBV4-1|TRBJ2-7
TGCGCCAGCAGCCAAGTGAGAGCGGGAGATCGCGAGCAGTACTTC
CASSQVRAGDREQYF
>16|NA|NA|TRBV19|TRBJ2-4
TGTGCCAGTATGGAGGGTTCGGCAAATACCAAAAACATTCAGTACTTC
CASMEGSANTKNIQYF
>15|TRBD1|once|TRBV6-4|TRBJ2-3
TGTGCCAGCAGTGATTCGGGACAGGTTTCCGATACGCAGTATTTT
CASSDSGQVSDTQYF
>15|NA|NA|TRBV5-1|TRBJ2-7
TGCGCCAGCAGCCCCGAGACAGGACCTTACTACGAGCAGTACTTC
CASSPETGPYYEQYF
>17|TRBD1|NA|TRBV12-5|TRBJ1-2
TGTGCTAGTGGTTTGGTCGGGACAGGGGAATCGTCATATGGCTACACCTTC
CASGLVGTGESSYGYTF
>15|TRBD1|NA|TRBV5-1|TRBJ2-2
TGCGCCAGCAGCTTGTCAGGGGGTAACACCGGGGAGCTGTTTTTT
CASSLSGGNTGELFF